The 2 T cell receptor beta chains below were found in one sample sequenced in a study of T-cell memory formation after mild COVID-19. TCRdb re-analysed the 5' RACE reads in MiXCR, keeping a single row per CDR3 protein. The sample holds 300,000 to 350,000 distinct CDR3 sequences, roughly 13% seen once. The sequenced sample consisted of PBMCs or a T cell subset sorted from them (not recorded which). These receptors were taken from a man in his late teens or twenties who had mild COVID-19 (a few samples of this study predate the infection). Cell type and time point are not known.

The J gene is TRBJ2-3, the V gene TRBV7-6; TRBD2 matches 8 bases. In germline, CDR1 is SGHVS, CDR2 FNYEAQ. The J segment lost 10 bases and the V segment lost 2 bases, leaving 14 bases of the junction unmatched. The CDR3 runs to 16 residues. The CDR3 sequence is CASSLFSGGVGGAQYF. In DNA form, the CDR3 reads TGTGCCAGCAGCTTATTCTCCGGGGGGGTAGGAGGGGCGCAGTATTTT.

This clonotype was observed a handful of times. V is TRBV7-6 and J is TRBJ2-7; 11 nucleotides line up with TRBD2. The length of the CDR3 is 15 residues. The germline V gene has CDR1 SGHVS and CDR2 FNYEAQ. Unmatched junction bases numbered 3, after V lost 5 bases and J lost 0 bases. The DNA for the CDR3 is TGTGCCAGCAGCCCGACTAGCGGGGCCTCCTACGAGCAGTACGTC. Translation gives CASSPTSGASYEQYV.